This passage covers 7 T cell receptor beta chains from one sample sequenced in a study of T cells after yellow fever vaccination. In TCRdb, the 5' RACE reads were re-called with MiXCR into one record per CDR3 protein. This table holds a few hundred thousand distinct CDR3 sequences, 8.1% found once. The starting material was PBMCs, obtained about 49 days after the first yellow fever vaccination. These receptors came from a man younger than 35 who received the YFV17D yellow fever vaccine.

This clonotype showed up just a few times. V usage is TRBV5-4 and J usage is TRBJ2-7; D is possibly TRBD1 (6 bases). This CDR3 comprises 15 residues. Germline values: CDR1 SGHNT, CDR2 YYREEE (reference sequence). Trimming pared 4 bases from V and 0 bases from J, leaving 14 bases between. The CDR3 loop is CASSHSRGGSYEQYV. CDR3 coding DNA: TGTGCCAGCAGCCATAGCCGAGGGGGCTCCTACGAGCAGTACGTC.

This clonotype was seen repeatedly, ten times or more. This sequence joins TRBV7-2 and TRBJ2-5, with D maybe TRBD1 (5 bases). Per the germline V gene, CDR1 is SGHTA and CDR2 is FQGNSA. The CDR3 contains 13 residues. Trimming stripped 3 bases from V and 5 bases from J, with 10 bases between. DNA of the CDR3: TGTGCCAGCAGCTTTGGGGCGGCGGAGACCCAGTACTTC. It yields the protein CASSFGAAETQYF.

CDR3 protein: CASSAAGEGRAFF. For the CDR3, the DNA is TGTGCCAGCAGCGCGGCAGGTGAGGGGAGAGCTTTCTTT. The J gene is TRBJ1-1, the V gene TRBV9, with D possibly matching TRBD1 (5 bases). Germline V lookup: CDR1 SGDLS, CDR2 YYNGEE. With 3 bases removed from V and 10 bases from J, the gap between germline ends came to 16 bases. The CDR3 has 13 amino acids.

This clonotype was observed a handful of times. The V and J genes are TRBV6-5 and TRBJ1-2; possible D gene TRBD1, 5 bases. The CDR3 has 18 residues. CDR1 is MNHEY, CDR2 SVGAGI, per germline. V was clipped by 3 bases and J by 0 bases, with 20 bases between them. This CDR3 reads CASSYAGQGRGPNYGYTF. CDR3 nucleotides: TGTGCCAGCAGTTATGCGGGGCAGGGCCGGGGTCCTAACTATGGCTACACCTTC.

The chain is built from TRBV2 and TRBJ2-3, with D tentatively TRBD2 (6 bases). CDR1 and CDR2 (germline): SNHLY, FYNNEI. The V end was cut by 7 bases, the J end by 6 bases, with 17 bases between. The CDR3 runs to 14 residues. The CDR3 DNA reads TGTGCCAGCAATGATGCGGGGAGAGGTGATACGCAGTATTTT. Translated, it gives CASNDAGRGDTQYF. Full variable domain (missing parts from reference TRBV2 and TRBJ2-3): EPEVTQTPSHQVTQMGQEVILRCVPISNHLYFYWYRQILGQKVEFLVSFYNNEISEKSEIFDDQFSVERPDGSNFTLKIRSTKLEDSAMYFCASNDAGRGDTQYFGPGTRLTVL.

This chain connects TRBV4-1 to TRBJ2-5, with D perhaps matching TRBD1 (5 bases). Germline V gene sequence: CDR1 MGHRA, CDR2 YSYEKL. This CDR3 is 17 amino acids long. V lost 1 base, J lost 2 bases, and 17 bases lay in between. CDR3 nucleotide sequence: TGCGCCAGCAGCCAAGTTGAAACAGGCCGCCCACAAGAGACCCAGTACTTC. Its translation is CASSQVETGRPQETQYF.

CDR3: CASRRGGTSGELFF. The CDR3, as DNA: TGTGCCAGCAGGCGGGGGGGGACGTCAGGGGAGCTGTTTTTT. The chain combines TRBV12-3 or TRBV12-4 with TRBJ2-2, with 9 bases lining up with TRBD2. Losses at the gene ends were 6 bases for V and 8 bases for J; bases not matched to a gene: 7. This CDR3 has 14 amino acids.